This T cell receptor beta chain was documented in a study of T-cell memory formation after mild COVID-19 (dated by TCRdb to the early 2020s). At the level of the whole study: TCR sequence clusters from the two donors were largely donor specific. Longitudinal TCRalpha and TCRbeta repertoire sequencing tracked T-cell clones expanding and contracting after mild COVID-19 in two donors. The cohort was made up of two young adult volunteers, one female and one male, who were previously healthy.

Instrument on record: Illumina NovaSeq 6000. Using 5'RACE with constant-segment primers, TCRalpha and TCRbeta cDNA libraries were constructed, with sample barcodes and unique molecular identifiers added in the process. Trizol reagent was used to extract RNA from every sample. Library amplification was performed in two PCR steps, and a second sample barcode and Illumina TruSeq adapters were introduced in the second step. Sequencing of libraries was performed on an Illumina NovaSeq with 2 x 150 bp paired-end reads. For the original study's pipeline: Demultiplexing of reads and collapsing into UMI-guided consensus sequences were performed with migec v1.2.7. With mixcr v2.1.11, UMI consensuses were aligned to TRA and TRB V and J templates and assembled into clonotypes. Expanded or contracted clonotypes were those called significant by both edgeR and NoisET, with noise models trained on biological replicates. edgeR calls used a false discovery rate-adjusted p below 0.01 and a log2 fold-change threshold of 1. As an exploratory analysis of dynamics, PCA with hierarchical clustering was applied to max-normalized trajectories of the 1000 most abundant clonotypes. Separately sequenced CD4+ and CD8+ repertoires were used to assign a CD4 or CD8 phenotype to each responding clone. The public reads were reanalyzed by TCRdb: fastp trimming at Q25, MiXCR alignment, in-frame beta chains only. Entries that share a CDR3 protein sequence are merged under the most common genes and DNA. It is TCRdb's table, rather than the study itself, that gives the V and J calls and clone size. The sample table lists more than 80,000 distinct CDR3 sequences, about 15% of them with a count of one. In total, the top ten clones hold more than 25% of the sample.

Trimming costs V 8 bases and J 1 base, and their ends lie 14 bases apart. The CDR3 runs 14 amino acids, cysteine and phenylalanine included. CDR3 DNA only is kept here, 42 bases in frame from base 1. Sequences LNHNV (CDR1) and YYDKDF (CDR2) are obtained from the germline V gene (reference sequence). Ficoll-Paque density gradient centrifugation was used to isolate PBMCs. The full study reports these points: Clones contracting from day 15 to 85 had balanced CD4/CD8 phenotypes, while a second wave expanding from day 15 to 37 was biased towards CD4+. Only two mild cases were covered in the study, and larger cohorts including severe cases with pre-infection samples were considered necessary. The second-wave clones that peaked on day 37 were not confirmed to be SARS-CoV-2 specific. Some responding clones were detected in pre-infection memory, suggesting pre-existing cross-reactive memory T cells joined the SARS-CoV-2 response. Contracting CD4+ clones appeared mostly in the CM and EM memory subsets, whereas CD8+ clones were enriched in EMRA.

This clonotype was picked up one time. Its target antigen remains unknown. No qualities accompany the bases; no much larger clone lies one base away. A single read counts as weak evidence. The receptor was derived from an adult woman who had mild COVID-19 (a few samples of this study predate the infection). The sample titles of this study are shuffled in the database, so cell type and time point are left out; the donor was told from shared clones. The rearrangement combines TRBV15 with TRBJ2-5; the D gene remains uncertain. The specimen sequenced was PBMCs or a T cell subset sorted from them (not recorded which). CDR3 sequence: CATLEDGSQETQYF. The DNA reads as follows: TGTGCCACCCTTGAGGACGGCAGCCAAGAGACCCAGTACTTC.